This record covers a single T cell receptor beta chain. Its specific antigen is unknown. Per-base quality was not reported, and no clone a single base away is much larger than it. The trim is 3 bases for V and 7 bases for J, with a gap of 9 bases between the germline ends. The CDR3, cysteine through phenylalanine, is 13 amino acids long. The entry retains the CDR3 DNA only, 39 bases that are in frame from base 1. CDR1 and CDR2 are read off the germline V gene (reference sequence) as MNHEY and SMNVEV. Explained via the paper, the time point label denotes: persistent/refractory GD, antithyroid drugs over 5 years with positive TRAb. For both TCR sequencing and RNA sequencing, RNA was extracted from PBMCs in TRIzol. The diagnosis of Graves' disease followed American Thyroid Association guidelines. The patients came from an endocrinology department in Xi'an, China. Each patient gave 9 to 10 milliliters of peripheral blood, collected in an EDTA anticoagulant tube. PBMCs were isolated by Ficoll Paque Plus density gradient separation without further T cell sorting. An Agilent 2100 Bioanalyzer and agarose gel were used to assess RNA quality, and a NanoDrop 2000 was used to measure RNA concentration.

These data come from a study of regulatory T cells in long-lasting Graves disease (dated by TCRdb to 2020 to 2022). Background on the whole study: Persistent Graves' disease was defined as persistently positive TSH receptor autoantibodies together with antithyroid drug treatment for over 5 years. Peripheral blood TCR sequencing and RNA sequencing compared persistent Graves' disease patients with newly diagnosed Graves' disease patients. The study took place in China and was registered as a clinical trial. A total of 33 samples underwent TCR sequencing: about 13 from persistent and approximately 20 from newly diagnosed Graves' disease patients. On average, persistent Graves' disease patients in the clinical cohort had been on antithyroid drugs for about 10 years.

Library preparation used multiplex PCR. Data came from an Illumina HiSeq 4000. To build TCR beta libraries, CDR3 regions were amplified by Arm-PCR using iRepertoire HTBI primers. PCR products were gel purified before sequencing. The authors processed their data as follows. Gene usage analysis of CDR3 amino acid clonotypes relied on the approximately 68 TRBV and 14 TRBJ segments identified across samples. COPE and FqMerger were used to merge the filtered high-quality paired reads into contigs. BLAST was used to align contigs to the IMGT TRBV, TRBD and TRBJ reference genes, and CDR3 was defined following IMGT. Highly expanded clones were defined as clonotypes with a frequency above 0.1%. Shannon entropy was used to measure repertoire diversity, and the Gini coefficient was used to measure V-J evenness. A clonotype found in more than one individual was treated as public. TCRdb ran its own pipeline on the public reads, namely fastp trimming at Q25 and MiXCR clone calling, and kept in-frame beta chains. Rows are unified per CDR3 protein, each entry keeping the most common DNA and genes. For this entry, the V and J calls and clone size follow TCRdb and not the study's own pipeline. The sample table contains hundreds of thousands of distinct CDR3 sequences; only one count was recorded for around 30% of them. About two fifths of the sample is in the top ten clones.

Overall study results and their limits: Persistent Graves' disease patients showed lower TCR Shannon entropy and fewer highly expanded clones than newly diagnosed patients, suggesting clonal expansion. The small sample size was acknowledged by the authors as a limitation that may reduce accuracy. Only the TCR beta chain was sequenced and analyzed. More public clonotypes were shared among persistent patients (fewer than 3,000) than among newly diagnosed patients (966). Persistent disease showed preferential use of TRBV28, TRBJ1-2 and TRBJ2-5, whereas newly diagnosed disease favored TRBV20-1 and TRBJ2-1. Because the primary lesion, thyroid tissue, could not be accessed, the study looked at peripheral blood alone.

The input for sequencing was peripheral blood mononuclear cells (PBMCs), taken when the disease was refractory, from a patient treated with antithyroid drugs. This clonotype was obtained from a female donor with Graves disease. Recombination connected TRBV27 to TRBJ2-2, with no confidently assigned D gene. The nucleotide sequence reads as follows: TGTGCCAGCAGTTTTAGGGATCTCGGGGAGCTGTTTTTT. This translates into CASSFRDLGELFF.